These 32 T cell receptor beta chains share one sample of origin, sequenced in a study of Ad26.COV2.S vaccination and SARS-CoV-2 variants. Treatment denoted: 15 to 20 received Ad26.COV2.S at low or high dose, single or two shots; a few received placebo; per-sample allocation not given. All samples were drawn on day 63, counting from the first vaccine or placebo injection. TCRdb's copy holds only in-frame clones and misses some; the assay was immunoSEQ multiplex PCR. The sample contains 350,000 to 450,000 clones, 75% to 90% of which appear only once. This material consisted of peripheral blood, taken in a trial of Ad26.COV2.S vaccine versus placebo. These receptors were collected from a person aged 18-65 years who received the Ad26.COV2.S COVID-19 vaccine or a placebo.

This clone was detected once. The CDR3 region is CAWENLSGANVLTF. DNA for the CDR3: TGTGCCTGGGAAAATCTCTCTGGGGCCAACGTCCTGACTTTC. This chain joins TRBV30 and TRBJ2-6; D uncertain. Trimming shortened V by 5 bases and J by 0 bases, and 8 bases separated the two germline ends. Looked up from germline, CDR1 is GTSNPN and CDR2 is SVGIG (reference sequence). This CDR3 is built from 14 residues.

The genes are TRBV11-3 and TRBJ2-1; tentative D call: TRBD2 (5 bases). CDR3 length: 14 amino acids. The germline V and J ends were trimmed by 1 base and 6 bases, with 10 bases remaining between them. CDR1 and CDR2 (germline): SGHNT, YENEEA. The CDR3 coding sequence is TGTGCCAGCAGCTTAGGGCGGGCCTCCAATGAGCAGTTCTTC. This encodes CASSLGRASNEQFF.

The genes are TRBV11-3 and TRBJ2-3; 9 bases are shared with TRBD2. J lost 3 bases, V lost 5 bases, and 3 bases had no gene match. The CDR3 is 14 amino acids. Germline V gives CDR1 SGHNT, CDR2 YENEEA. The CDR3 DNA sequence: TGTGCCAGCAGCCGGGCGGGAGGGACAGATACGCAGTATTTT. Protein sequence: CASSRAGGTDTQYF.

This clone has only one observation. The V call is TRBV3-1 (or the pseudogene TRBV3-2), the J call TRBJ2-3; D might be TRBD2 (5 bases). The CDR3 contains 13 residues. Germline CDR1 reads LGHDT; CDR2 reads YNNKEL (reference sequence). The V end was cut by 5 bases, the J end by 4 bases, with 10 bases between. The CDR3 spells CASSGSRADTQYF. CDR3 in DNA: TGTGCCAGCAGCGGGAGTAGGGCAGATACGCAGTATTTT.

The chain uses TRBV29-1 and TRBJ1-2, with a tentative D call TRBD1 (6 bases). Germline CDR1 is SQVTM and CDR2 is ANQGSEA. V dropped 6 bases and J dropped 12 bases, with 17 bases sitting between them. The CDR3 has 11 residues. The CDR3 sequence is CSVGGPEGHTF. CDR3 in DNA: TGCAGCGTGGGGGGGCCGGAGGGGCACACCTTC.

V gene TRBV19 combines with J gene TRBJ1-2; D gene unclear. The germline V gene encodes CDR1 LNHDA and CDR2 SQIVND (reference sequence). The CDR3 runs 15 residues. V was pared by 7 bases and J by 8 bases, with 23 bases between. The CDR3 loop is CASTTKRVGSQGYTF. Here the CDR3 DNA reads TGTGCCAGTACCACGAAGCGGGTAGGGTCTCAGGGCTACACCTTC.

The chain uses TRBV6-5 and TRBJ2-1, with a possible D match to TRBD2 (6 bases). The CDR3 is made up of 13 amino acids. Germline CDR1 reads MNHEY; CDR2 reads SVGAGI. Trimming stripped 1 base from V and 9 bases from J, with 10 bases between. The CDR3 bases are TGTGCCAGCAGTTACTTTCAGGGAGGTGAGCAGTTCTTC. This encodes CASSYFQGGEQFF.

V and J are TRBV6-5 and TRBJ1-4; D call uncertain. CDR3 length equals 13 residues. The V end was cut by 2 bases, the J end by 13 bases, with 14 bases between. Germline V gives CDR1 MNHEY, CDR2 SVGAGI. CDR3 sequence: CASSYRRGGGLFF. Written as DNA, the CDR3 is TGTGCCAGCAGTTACCGAAGAGGTGGAGGACTGTTTTTT.

This clone was recorded a few times. V is TRBV27 and J is TRBJ2-7; a weak D match, TRBD2 (6 bases). Trimming took off 5 bases at V and 7 bases at J, with 21 bases between the two ends. Looked up from germline, CDR1 is MNHEY and CDR2 is SMNVEV (reference sequence). The CDR3 has 15 residues. The CDR3 DNA reads TGTGCCAGCAGTCGCAGCGCGGGGCAGGCAGATGAGCAGTACTTC. Encoded protein: CASSRSAGQADEQYF.

This chain connects TRBV20-1 to TRBJ1-1; TRBD1 matches at 8 bases. CDR3 size: 11 residues. Germline values: CDR1 DFQATT, CDR2 SNEGSKA (reference sequence). CDR3 in amino acids: CRTGGHTEAFF. Written as DNA, the CDR3 is TGCAGAACAGGGGGGCACACTGAAGCTTTCTTT.

V gene TRBV27 combines with J gene TRBJ1-5, with 9 bases identical to TRBD1. With V trimmed by 6 bases and J by 2 bases, 2 bases remained unmatched. Germline V gives CDR1 MNHEY, CDR2 SMNVEV (reference sequence). CDR3 length: 14 residues. CDR3 in DNA: TGTGCCAGCAGCAGGACAGGGGGCAATCAGCCCCAGCATTTT. It specifies CASSRTGGNQPQHF.

The chain combines TRBV2 with TRBJ2-5; D remains ambiguous. In germline, CDR1 is SNHLY, CDR2 FYNNEI. The CDR3 length is 14 residues. Trimming shortened V by 2 bases and J by 0 bases, and 7 bases separated the two germline ends. The CDR3 DNA reads TGTGCCAGCAGTGAATTCCCGTACCAAGAGACCCAGTACTTC. It specifies CASSEFPYQETQYF. Full variable domain (remainder filled in from reference TRBV2 and TRBJ2-5): EPEVTQTPSHQVTQMGQEVILRCVPISNHLYFYWYRQILGQKVEFLVSFYNNEISEKSEIFDDQFSVERPDGSNFTLKIRSTKLEDSAMYFCASSEFPYQETQYFGPGTRLLVL.

The rearrangement joins TRBV5-6 to TRBJ2-5; the D gene is possibly TRBD2 (5 bases). Germline CDR1 is SGHDT and CDR2 is YYEEEE. The V gene lost 2 bases and the J gene lost 5 bases, with 10 bases spanning the gap. This CDR3 region has 13 residues. The CDR3 loop reads CASSFGPGETQYF. The CDR3 nucleotides are TGTGCCAGCAGCTTCGGACCGGGGGAGACCCAGTACTTC.

The genes are TRBV6-6 and TRBJ2-1, with TRBD2 matching over 7 bases. CDR3 length: 13 residues. Losses at the gene ends were 0 bases for V and 7 bases for J; bases not matched to a gene: 0. Germline-derived CDR1 and CDR2 are MNHNY and SVGAGI (reference sequence). CDR3 region: CASSYSRGNEQFF. The CDR3 nucleotides are TGTGCCAGCAGTTACTCGCGGGGGAATGAGCAGTTCTTC.

The chain combines TRBV18 with TRBJ2-7; TRBD2 aligns across 9 bases. J lost 5 bases, V lost 1 base, and 6 bases had no gene match. Germline V gene sequence: CDR1 KGHSH, CDR2 LQKENI. This CDR3 has 15 amino acids. The CDR3 DNA sequence: TGTGCCAGCTCACCACGGCGTAGCGGGAGTCACGAGCAGTACTTC. Encoded protein: CASSPRRSGSHEQYF. Using reference TRBV18 and TRBJ2-7 for the parts outside the CDR3, the full variable domain is NAGVMQNPRHLVRRRGQEARLRCSPMKGHSHVYWYRQLPEEGLKFMVYLQKENIIDESGMPKERFSAEFPKEGPSILRIQQVVRGDSAAYFCASSPRRSGSHEQYFGPGTRLTVT.

The rearrangement uses TRBV10-3 and TRBJ2-1; possible D gene TRBD2, 5 bases. Germline V gives CDR1 ENHRY, CDR2 SYGVKD. V lost 4 bases and J lost 0, with 19 bases in between. The CDR3 consists of 18 residues. DNA of the CDR3: TGTGCCATCAGTGGATCCCCGCGGGCGACGAGCTCCTACAATGAGCAGTTCTTC. It is translated as CAISGSPRATSSYNEQFF.

The rearrangement joins TRBV12-3 or TRBV12-4 to TRBJ2-7, with D uncertain. The CDR3 runs to 12 residues. Between the trimmed V and J ends, which lost 3 bases and 3 bases, there was a span of 6 bases. CDR3 in amino acids: CASSLGLYEQYF. The DNA for the CDR3 is TGTGCCAGCAGTTTGGGCCTCTACGAGCAGTACTTC.

The chain is built from TRBV30 and TRBJ1-5; TRBD1 matches 11 bases. Germline CDR1 reads GTSNPN; CDR2 reads SVGIG (reference sequence). J gave up 7 bases and V 3 bases, and 11 bases lay outside the gene matches. This CDR3 has 16 amino acids. The CDR3 here is CAWRAFGQGAFQPQHF. The CDR3 nucleotides read TGTGCCTGGAGGGCTTTTGGACAGGGGGCATTCCAGCCCCAGCATTTT.

V is TRBV5-4 and J is TRBJ2-5; TRBD2 matches at 13 bases. Looked up from germline, CDR1 is SGHNT and CDR2 is YYREEE (reference sequence). J lost 7 bases, V lost 4 bases, and 7 bases had no gene match. The CDR3 is made up of 15 amino acids. CDR3 residues: CASSTRTSGSMTQYF. As DNA, the CDR3 is TGTGCCAGCAGCACACGGACTAGCGGGAGTATGACCCAGTACTTC. Variable domain in full (rest from reference TRBV5-4 and TRBJ2-5): ETGVTQSPTHLIKTRGQQVTLRCSSQSGHNTVSWYQQALGQGPQFIFQYYREEENGRGNFPPRFSGLQFPNYSSELNVNALELDDSALYLCASSTRTSGSMTQYFGPGTRLLVL.

The CDR3 DNA reads TGCGCCAGCAGCGATAGCGGGACCACAGATACGCAGTATTTT. The encoded protein is CASSDSGTTDTQYF. This chain uses TRBV5-1 with TRBJ2-3, with 8 bases aligning to TRBD2. The V segment lost 4 bases and the J segment 2 bases; nucleotides outside the gene matches: 3. Germline assignment: CDR1 SGHRS and CDR2 YFSETQ. The CDR3 has 14 amino acids.

The chain uses TRBV7-9 and TRBJ2-7, with 8 nucleotides matching TRBD1. J lost 0 bases, V lost 0 bases, and 13 bases had no gene match. The CDR3 totals 19 residues. CDR1 and CDR2 (germline): SEHNR, FQNEAQ (reference sequence). This CDR3 is CASSLANPAGGPTSYEQYF. DNA for the CDR3: TGTGCCAGCAGCTTAGCCAATCCCGCAGGGGGCCCGACCTCCTACGAGCAGTACTTC.

The chain links TRBV5-4 to TRBJ2-7; 10 positions match TRBD2. CDR3 length: 14 residues. Germline V gives CDR1 SGHNT, CDR2 YYREEE (reference sequence). The V segment lost 4 bases and the J segment 5 bases; nucleotides outside the gene matches: 6. The DNA of the CDR3 is TGTGCCAGCAGCCCTAGCGGGAGTTCGGACGAGCAGTACTTC. Residues: CASSPSGSSDEQYF. The full variable domain, with the rest looked up from reference TRBV5-4 and TRBJ2-7, is ETGVTQSPTHLIKTRGQQVTLRCSSQSGHNTVSWYQQALGQGPQFIFQYYREEENGRGNFPPRFSGLQFPNYSSELNVNALELDDSALYLCASSPSGSSDEQYFGPGTRLTVT.

The CDR3 nucleotides are TGTGCCAGCTCACCAGGGACAGGAGAGGAGACCCAGTACTTC. It codes for CASSPGTGEETQYF. The chain links TRBV18 to TRBJ2-5; 8 nucleotides agree with TRBD1. CDR3 length equals 14 residues. Germline CDR1 reads KGHSH; CDR2 reads LQKENI. Trimming took 2 bases from V and 5 from J; bases not matched to a gene: 4.

V is TRBV3-1 (or the pseudogene TRBV3-2) and J is TRBJ1-5, with D hard to call. Germline CDR1 is LGHDT and CDR2 is YNNKEL (reference sequence). Trimming removed 1 base from V and 5 bases from J, with 21 bases in between. The CDR3 is 18 amino acids. DNA for the CDR3: TGTGCCAGCAGCCAAGCGATCATTGTCACTGTCGCGTATCAGCCCCAGCATTTT. Residues: CASSQAIIVTVAYQPQHF.

This clone showed up just once. This rearrangement joins TRBV5-4 to TRBJ1-2; weak D call: TRBD1 (5 bases). Trimming removed 4 bases from V and 6 bases from J, with 13 bases in between. There are 13 residues in the CDR3. Germline V gene data show CDR1 as SGHNT and CDR2 as YYREEE (reference sequence). As DNA, the CDR3 is TGTGCCAGCAGCCCTCGGGGGTGGCATGGCTACACCTTC. Translated, it gives CASSPRGWHGYTF.

The chain links TRBV2 to TRBJ1-1; D remains unclear. Germline V gene sequence: CDR1 SNHLY, CDR2 FYNNEI. V lost 4 bases and J lost 6, with 12 bases in between. The CDR3 has 13 residues. CDR3 nucleotide sequence: TGTGCCAGCAGTGGCCCTAGGGAGGCTGAAGCTTTCTTT. Amino acid sequence: CASSGPREAEAFF.

In nucleotides, the CDR3 is TGCGCCAGCAGCCCTGAGAGGATCTTCTCCTACGAGCAGTACTTC. Translated: CASSPERIFSYEQYF. The rearrangement links TRBV5-1 to TRBJ2-7; D ambiguous. Germline values: CDR1 SGHRS, CDR2 YFSETQ. The CDR3 totals 15 residues. The V end lost 4 bases, the J end lost 0 bases, and 14 bases lay between the germline ends.

CDR3 protein: CASSLRAPPNYGYTF. The CDR3 DNA sequence: TGTGCCAGCAGCCTCAGGGCCCCCCCTAACTATGGCTACACCTTC. This chain connects TRBV7-3 to TRBJ1-2; D is perhaps TRBD1 (5 bases). Per the germline V gene, CDR1 is SGHTA and CDR2 is FQGTGA. The CDR3 totals 15 residues. Trimming removed 5 bases at V and 0 bases at J, with 13 bases between.

V usage is TRBV6-2 or TRBV6-3 and J usage is TRBJ1-6; D is unclear. This CDR3 comprises 13 residues. V lost 0 bases to trimming and J lost 9 bases, with 6 bases between them. CDR1 MNHEY and CDR2 SVGEGT come from the germline V gene. This CDR3 reads CASSYSVGSPLHF. CDR3 bases: TGTGCCAGCAGTTACTCGGTGGGTTCACCCCTCCACTTT.

This chain uses TRBV28 with TRBJ1-1; tentative D call: TRBD1 (6 bases). In germline, CDR1 is MDHEN, CDR2 SYDVKM. The V gene lost 1 base and the J gene lost 1 base, with 13 bases spanning the gap. This CDR3 comprises 16 residues. CDR3 nucleotides: TGTGCCAGCAGTTTATTCGGCACGGGACAGAACACTGAAGCTTTCTTT. Translating it yields CASSLFGTGQNTEAFF.

The chain has TRBV15 and TRBJ1-5; D is perhaps TRBD1 (6 bases). There are 15 residues in the CDR3. Germline CDR1 reads LNHNV; CDR2 reads YYDKDF (reference sequence). V lost 3 bases and J 5 bases, leaving 14 bases between the germline ends. The CDR3 nucleotides read TGTGCCACCAGCAGGGGTGCAGGGGACGATCAGCCCCAGCATTTT. This codes for CATSRGAGDDQPQHF.

The gene calls are TRBV28 and TRBJ2-2, with 11 nucleotides matching TRBD2. V was clipped by 5 bases and J by 4 bases; unmatched bases: 9. The CDR3 runs to 17 residues. Germline CDR1 is MDHEN and CDR2 is SYDVKM. The CDR3 coding sequence is TGTGCCAGCAGTCGACCGGGACTAGCGGCGGTCACCGGGGAGCTGTTTTTT. Translating gives CASSRPGLAAVTGELFF.